Below are 15 T cell receptor beta chains sequenced from a single sample in a study of blood T cell repertoires in COVID-19. Assay used: immunoSEQ multiplex PCR; TCRdb lists only in-frame clones, some missing. The data contain 70,000 to 95,000 clones, 88% of them singletons. Sequencing used peripheral blood. The origin of the receptors is a man in his sixties or seventies with acute or convalescent COVID-19.

The chain employs TRBV5-1 and TRBJ2-3; no reliable D call. With 0 bases removed from V and 5 bases from J, the gap between germline ends came to 7 bases. The germline gives CDR1 SGHRS, CDR2 YFSETQ. The CDR3 totals 13 residues. This CDR3 is CASSLGAGDTQYF. Written as DNA, the CDR3 is TGCGCCAGCAGCTTGGGGGCAGGAGATACGCAGTATTTT.

The V gene is TRBV6-6, the J gene TRBJ1-4, with D uncertain. This CDR3 has 15 residues. Germline V gives CDR1 MNHNY, CDR2 SVGAGI (reference sequence). V gave up 4 bases and J gave up 0 bases, with 9 bases separating them. CDR3 bases: TGTGCCAGCAGTTCTGAGATTGCAACTAATGAAAAACTGTTTTTT. It encodes CASSSEIATNEKLFF.

This chain links TRBV2 with TRBJ2-3, with D tentatively TRBD2 (6 bases). Germline V CDR1 and CDR2: SNHLY, FYNNEI. Between the trimmed V and J ends, which lost 4 bases and 0 bases, there was a span of 14 bases. This CDR3 comprises 16 residues. CDR3 coding DNA: TGTGCCAGCAGTGTGACGGGGACTCTTAGCACAGATACGCAGTATTTT. The encoded protein is CASSVTGTLSTDTQYF.

Comments on this clone: Other DNA variants within this sample encode the same CDR3. The chain employs TRBV3-1 (or the pseudogene TRBV3-2) and TRBJ1-6; a possible D gene is TRBD1 (6 bases). The V gene lost 1 base and the J gene lost 4 bases, with 8 bases spanning the gap. CDR1 and CDR2 from the germline V gene are LGHDT and YNNKEL (reference sequence). The CDR3 is made up of 15 amino acids. In nucleotides, the CDR3 is TGTGCCAGCAGCCAAGGTACAGGGTATAATTCACCCCTCCACTTT. This translates into CASSQGTGYNSPLHF.

The chain employs TRBV9 and TRBJ2-2; D is perhaps TRBD2 (6 bases). V was clipped by 3 bases and J by 0 bases, with 15 bases between them. CDR1 and CDR2 (germline): SGDLS, YYNGEE. The CDR3 runs to 17 residues. Written as DNA, the CDR3 is TGTGCCAGCAGCGCCTCTCGGGGGTTGACGAACACCGGGGAGCTGTTTTTT. This translates into CASSASRGLTNTGELFF.

The chain uses TRBV4-3 and TRBJ2-2; 8 positions match TRBD1. After removal of 3 bases from V and 5 bases from J, the junction contained 5 bases not matched to a gene. Germline V gene sequence: CDR1 LGHNA, CDR2 YSLEER. The CDR3 covers 15 residues. This CDR3 reads CASSQDRVRTGELFF. In DNA form, the CDR3 reads TGCGCCAGCAGCCAGGACAGGGTGCGAACCGGGGAGCTGTTTTTT.

In the case of this clone: Other DNA sequences of this sample code for an identical CDR3. The CDR3 reads CASSFRSGNTIYF. The CDR3 DNA sequence: TGTGCCAGCAGCTTCCGCTCTGGAAACACCATATATTTT. The gene calls are TRBV7-2 and TRBJ1-3; D is unresolved. Germline V gene lookup returns CDR1 SGHTA and CDR2 FQGNSA. This CDR3 region has 13 residues. Trimming left V 3 bases short and J 0 bases short, with 3 bases between.

This clone is medium-sized (0.01 to 0.1%) within its sample. The chain combines TRBV29-1 with TRBJ2-7; TRBD1 matches 7 bases. CDR1 and CDR2 from the germline V gene are SQVTM and ANQGSEA. This CDR3 region has 13 residues. V shed 4 bases, J shed 6 bases, and the junction held 9 bases outside the gene matches. Here the CDR3 reads CSVVTGRGGEQYF. CDR3 in DNA: TGCAGCGTTGTGACAGGGAGAGGTGGCGAGCAGTACTTC.

Only one count was recorded for this clone. This chain joins TRBV5-8 and TRBJ1-2, with D uncertain. The CDR3 runs to 15 residues. V lost 0 bases and J lost 7, with 16 bases in between. Germline V lookup: CDR1 SGHTS, CDR2 YDEGEE. Written as DNA, the CDR3 is TGTGCCAGCAGCTTGGGGGCGAGTACTTCTATTGGCTACACCTTC. Amino acids: CASSLGASTSIGYTF.

The chain employs TRBV5-1 and TRBJ1-1; TRBD1 agrees at 7 bases. Per germline, CDR1 SGHRS and CDR2 YFSETQ. With V trimmed by 0 bases and J by 4 bases, 6 bases remained unmatched. This CDR3 comprises 15 residues. CDR3 sequence (DNA): TGCGCCAGCAGCTTGGAACAGGGGATGAGCACTGAAGCTTTCTTT. Translation: CASSLEQGMSTEAFF.

The chain is built from TRBV5-8 and TRBJ2-1; tentatively, D is TRBD2 (6 bases). Per the germline V gene, CDR1 is SGHTS and CDR2 is YDEGEE. V lost 0 bases, J lost 7 bases, and 23 bases lay in between. This CDR3 spans 18 amino acids. CDR3 region: CASSLELRLALRRNEQFF. CDR3 nucleotides: TGTGCCAGCAGCTTGGAGCTTCGGCTAGCGTTACGGCGGAATGAGCAGTTCTTC.

The chain uses TRBV19 and TRBJ2-2, with 7 bases fitting TRBD1. Per the germline V gene, CDR1 is LNHDA and CDR2 is SQIVND (reference sequence). V shed 7 bases and J 6 bases; nucleotides not matched to a gene: 11. This CDR3 comprises 15 residues. The CDR3 region has the DNA TGTGCCAGTAAAGGCGACAGGGCTATATCCGGGGAGCTGTTTTTT. Its translation: CASKGDRAISGELFF. Based on the CDR3 plus reference TRBV19 and TRBJ2-2, the full variable domain is DGGITQSPKYLFRKEGQNVTLSCEQNLNHDAMYWYRQDPGQGLRLIYYSQIVNDFQKGDIAEGYSVSREKKESFPLTVTSAQKNPTAFYLCASKGDRAISGELFFGEGSRLTVL.

This rearrangement joins TRBV29-1 to TRBJ2-7, with a tentative D call TRBD1 (6 bases). CDR1 is SQVTM and CDR2 is ANQGSEA in the germline V gene. The V end was cut by 6 bases, the J end by 2 bases, with 11 bases between. This CDR3 is built from 12 residues. As DNA, the CDR3 is TGCAGCGTCTCACAGGGTCCCTACGAGCAGTACTTC. It encodes CSVSQGPYEQYF.

The chain uses TRBV27 and TRBJ1-2, with TRBD1 matching 9 bases. Unmatched junction bases numbered 5, after V lost 4 bases and J lost 5 bases. There are 14 residues in the CDR3. Germline V lookup: CDR1 MNHEY, CDR2 SMNVEV (reference sequence). CDR3 coding DNA: TGTGCCAGCAGTTCCAGGACAGGGGAATATGGCTACACCTTC. Amino acid sequence: CASSSRTGEYGYTF.

The rearrangement uses TRBV9 and TRBJ2-7; TRBD2 matches at 9 bases. The CDR3 contains 18 residues. CDR1 SGDLS and CDR2 YYNGEE come from the germline V gene. Trimming removed 4 bases from V and 0 bases from J; junction bases left unmatched: 14. In DNA, the CDR3 is TGTGCCAGCAGCTATGGCCTAGCGGGAACTAACAGCTCCTACGAGCAGTACTTC. Translated: CASSYGLAGTNSSYEQYF. Together with reference TRBV9 and TRBJ2-7, the CDR3 gives the full variable domain: DSGVTQTPKHLITATGQRVTLRCSPRSGDLSVYWYQQSLDQGLQFLIQYYNGEERAKGNILERFSAQQFPDLHSELNLSSLELGDSALYFCASSYGLAGTNSSYEQYFGPGTRLTVT.